The 10 T cell receptor beta chains given below trace back to one sample, sequenced in a study of cytomegalovirus exposure and HLA in healthy donors. Measured with immunoSEQ multiplex PCR; TCRdb has only the in-frame clones, and not every one. Of about 260,000 clones listed, 90% are singletons. Input material: PBMCs. The receptors were sampled from a woman aged 25 to 39 in good health and CMV-seronegative.

The rearrangement joins TRBV5-1 to TRBJ2-1; 7 nucleotides agree with TRBD1. The CDR3 spans 14 residues. With 4 bases clipped from V and 10 bases from J, the junction kept 11 bases outside the gene matches. Germline lookup yields CDR1 SGHRS and CDR2 YFSETQ. The CDR3 region has the DNA TGCGCCAGCAGCGTCAACCGGGACAGTTGGGAGCAGTTCTTC. It codes for CASSVNRDSWEQFF.

Written as DNA, the CDR3 is TGTGCCAGCAGCTTAGTTCTAGCGGGAAGGGAGCAGTACTTC. The encoded protein is CASSLVLAGREQYF. The chain combines TRBV7-2 with TRBJ2-7; 9 nucleotides align to TRBD2. From germline, CDR1 is SGHTA and CDR2 FQGNSA. The CDR3 is 14 residues long. The V segment lost 1 base and the J segment 7 bases; nucleotides outside the gene matches: 5.

The chain's CDR3 is CAWAAQWMNTEAFF. The CDR3 region has the DNA TGTGCCTGGGCCGCACAGTGGATGAACACTGAAGCTTTCTTT. The chain is built from TRBV30 and TRBJ1-1; no definite D call. Trimming removed 5 bases at V and 0 bases at J, with 13 bases between. The CDR3 covers 14 residues. CDR1 and CDR2 from the germline V gene are GTSNPN and SVGIG (reference sequence).

Only one count was recorded for this clone. The chain combines TRBV6-5 with TRBJ2-7; D gene uncertain. Germline loops: CDR1 MNHEY, CDR2 SVGAGI. The CDR3 is 13 residues long. Trimming left V 6 bases short and J 4 bases short, with 13 bases between. CDR3 protein: CASRQTLLYEQYF. DNA for the CDR3: TGTGCCAGCAGGCAGACTCTCCTTTACGAGCAGTACTTC.

The rearrangement uses TRBV9 and TRBJ2-3; 9 bases map to TRBD2. This CDR3 is built from 18 residues. CDR1 SGDLS and CDR2 YYNGEE come from the germline V gene. Trimming at V came to 0 bases and at J to 1 base, leaving 9 bases not matched to a gene. The CDR3 loop is CASSVGAGGTLGTDTQYF. The DNA for the CDR3 is TGTGCCAGCAGCGTAGGAGCGGGAGGAACCCTCGGCACAGATACGCAGTATTTT. The full variable domain, in which reference TRBV9 and TRBJ2-3 provide the parts outside the CDR3, is DSGVTQTPKHLITATGQRVTLRCSPRSGDLSVYWYQQSLDQGLQFLIQYYNGEERAKGNILERFSAQQFPDLHSELNLSSLELGDSALYFCASSVGAGGTLGTDTQYFGPGTRLTVL.

The chain couples TRBV7-2 to TRBJ2-7; D may be TRBD2 (5 bases). CDR3 size: 14 residues. Between the trimmed V and J ends, which lost 2 bases and 7 bases, there was a span of 15 bases. The germline CDR1 and CDR2 sequences are SGHTA and FQGNSA. Written as DNA, the CDR3 is TGTGCCAGCAGCTTATCAGCTAGAGTAGCGGAGCAGTACTTC. Translating gives CASSLSARVAEQYF.

V and J are TRBV27 and TRBJ2-7; D remains ambiguous. V lost 5 bases and J lost 2, with 10 bases in between. The CDR3 consists of 13 residues. The germline CDR1 and CDR2 sequences are MNHEY and SMNVEV (reference sequence). CDR3 sequence (DNA): TGTGCCAGCAGTGCCGCAGGCCCCTACGAGCAGTACTTC. Translated, it gives CASSAAGPYEQYF.

The genes are TRBV27 and TRBJ1-5; maybe TRBD1 (6 bases). Deletions cut 5 bases from V and 7 bases from J, with 12 bases between. Germline V gene sequence: CDR1 MNHEY, CDR2 SMNVEV (reference sequence). The CDR3 is made up of 13 amino acids. CDR3 nucleotides: TGTGCCAGCAGTCCGACAGGTTTGCAGCCCCAGCATTTT. Its translation: CASSPTGLQPQHF.

The chain couples TRBV5-1 to TRBJ2-1; no firm D call. The CDR3 runs 12 residues. The germline CDR1 and CDR2 sequences are SGHRS and YFSETQ. Deletions cut 3 bases from V and 7 bases from J, with 8 bases between. Written as DNA, the CDR3 is TGCGCCAGCAGCTCCCGCCCAAATGAGCAGTTCTTC. Amino acids: CASSSRPNEQFF.

The V gene is TRBV11-2, the J gene TRBJ2-3; D may be TRBD1 (6 bases). The V end was cut by 5 bases, the J end by 1 base, with 16 bases between. Germline CDR1 SGHAT, CDR2 FQNNGV. The CDR3 has 16 residues. CDR3: CASSHDGTIRTDTQYF. The CDR3 nucleotides are TGTGCCAGCAGCCACGACGGGACAATCCGCACAGATACGCAGTATTTT.